The 20 T cell receptor beta chains listed next were all sequenced from one sample in a study of T cells in localized non-small cell lung cancer. Repertoires were generated with immunoSEQ multiplex PCR, while TCRdb's copy carries only in-frame clones and drops some. The sample includes about 9,200 clones, roughly 90% of them seen just once. The source material was peripheral blood, sampled before any cancer treatment. The receptors derive from a female donor of 60 years or more with stage II squamous cell lung carcinoma.

The rearrangement uses TRBV6-4 and TRBJ1-2; 7 bases are a match to TRBD1. With V trimmed by 6 bases and J by 4 bases, 8 bases remained unmatched. The germline CDR1 and CDR2 sequences are MRHNA and SNTAGT. This CDR3 region has 14 residues. CDR3 nucleotides: TGTGCCAGCAGCCACTCCGACAGGGCCTATGGCTACACCTTC. This encodes CASSHSDRAYGYTF.

This clone was detected only once. The chain employs TRBV2 and TRBJ2-3; D remains ambiguous. The CDR3 is 14 residues long. CDR1 SNHLY and CDR2 FYNNEI come from the germline V gene. The V gene lost 7 bases and the J gene lost 1 base, with 12 bases spanning the gap. CDR3 nucleotide sequence: TGTGCCAGCACCTCACAAGGTCGCACAGATACGCAGTATTTT. It translates to CASTSQGRTDTQYF.

J is TRBJ1-4 and V is TRBV5-1, with a tentative D call TRBD1 (5 bases). Trimming left V 1 base short and J 3 bases short, with 13 bases between. The germline gives CDR1 SGHRS, CDR2 YFSETQ. The CDR3 is 16 amino acids. The CDR3 DNA sequence: TGCGCCAGCAGCTTGAATGCAGGGAGGGCTAATGAAAAACTGTTTTTT. Translated, it gives CASSLNAGRANEKLFF.

This clone was found a few times. V and J are TRBV20-1 and TRBJ2-3; D is possibly TRBD2 (6 bases). The CDR3 spans 11 residues. Germline-derived CDR1 and CDR2 are DFQATT and SNEGSKA (reference sequence). V was clipped by 3 bases and J by 11 bases, with 12 bases between them. CDR3 region: CSASQPGEQYF. CDR3 coding DNA: TGCAGTGCTAGTCAGCCGGGAGAGCAGTATTTT.

CDR3 sequence reads: CASSSGGTSLFF. Here the CDR3 DNA reads TGTGCCAGCAGTTCGGGGGGGACTAGCTTGTTTTTT. The rearrangement uses TRBV28 and TRBJ2-2; 9 bases agree with TRBD2. Germline loops: CDR1 MDHEN, CDR2 SYDVKM. V shed 4 bases and J 15 bases; nucleotides not matched to a gene: 6. The CDR3 length is 12 residues.

The chain employs TRBV10-3 and TRBJ2-7; TRBD2 is a possible D gene (5 bases). The V end lost 10 bases, the J end lost 0 bases, and 13 bases lay between the germline ends. The CDR3 loop spans 13 amino acids. Germline V gene data show CDR1 as ENHRY and CDR2 as SYGVKD. The CDR3 sequence is CATRRENSYEQYF. The CDR3 DNA is TGTGCCACCCGTCGGGAAAACTCCTACGAGCAGTACTTC.

The J gene is TRBJ1-5, the V gene TRBV5-1, with TRBD1 as a possible D gene (6 bases). This CDR3 is built from 15 residues. V lost 0 bases and J lost 3, with 10 bases in between. The germline V gene has CDR1 SGHRS and CDR2 YFSETQ. The CDR3 DNA sequence: TGCGCCAGCAGCTTGGGGACAGCGACCAATCAGCCCCAGCATTTT. It is translated as CASSLGTATNQPQHF.

The chain employs TRBV10-3 and TRBJ1-5; no clear D. V was trimmed by 3 bases and J by 3 bases, leaving 12 bases between them. From germline, CDR1 is ENHRY and CDR2 SYGVKD. This CDR3 is 15 amino acids long. CDR3 amino acids: CAISEGQIDNQPQHF. As DNA, the CDR3 is TGTGCCATCAGTGAAGGGCAGATAGACAATCAGCCCCAGCATTTT.

The gene calls are TRBV5-8 and TRBJ2-3; unclear D gene. The germline V and J ends were trimmed by 1 base and 1 base, with 7 bases remaining between them. Germline-derived CDR1 and CDR2 are SGHTS and YDEGEE. CDR3 length: 14 residues. In DNA, the CDR3 is TGTGCCAGCAGCTTGACCGAACGCACAGATACGCAGTATTTT. Translating it yields CASSLTERTDTQYF.

The chain joins TRBV9 to TRBJ2-4; D not certain. V was pared by 0 bases and J by 5 bases, with 6 bases between. The CDR3 totals 13 residues. Germline values: CDR1 SGDLS, CDR2 YYNGEE. The DNA of the CDR3 is TGTGCCAGCAGCGTAGGGTCAGAAAACATTCAGTACTTC. Amino acid sequence: CASSVGSENIQYF.

This clone was detected only once. This chain links TRBV7-2 with TRBJ2-3; D unclear. The V gene lost 1 base and the J gene lost 6 bases, with 14 bases spanning the gap. The CDR3 consists of 15 residues. The germline CDR1 and CDR2 sequences are SGHTA and FQGNSA. The chain's CDR3 is CASSLGAGPEDTQYF. CDR3 DNA sequence: TGTGCCAGCAGCTTAGGGGCCGGGCCGGAGGATACGCAGTATTTT.

The chain uses TRBV11-3 and TRBJ1-3; no definite D call. Germline loops: CDR1 SGHNT, CDR2 YENEEA. V was cut by 5 bases and J by 7 bases, with 15 bases left in between. This CDR3 spans 14 amino acids. The CDR3, as DNA: TGTGCCAGCAGCGGAGGAGGGTATGGGAACACCATATATTTT. It encodes CASSGGGYGNTIYF.

This chain connects TRBV28 to TRBJ1-2; D perhaps matches TRBD1 (6 bases). V lost 6 bases, J lost 4 bases, and 18 bases lay in between. Looked up from germline, CDR1 is MDHEN and CDR2 is SYDVKM. The CDR3 length is 15 residues. The CDR3 nucleotides read TGTGCCAGCAGCCGGGGGGGCCCGGTAAGCTATGGCTACACCTTC. Translating it yields CASSRGGPVSYGYTF.

The chain recombines TRBV5-4 with TRBJ1-1; TRBD1 aligns across 7 bases. Per germline, CDR1 SGHNT and CDR2 YYREEE (reference sequence). There are 16 residues in the CDR3. V dropped 4 bases and J dropped 3; count of bases not matched to a gene: 12. The CDR3 nucleotides read TGTGCCAGCAGCGCCGACCGACAGGGAGGGTACACTGAAGCTTTCTTT. It codes for CASSADRQGGYTEAFF.

The J gene is TRBJ1-1, the V gene TRBV6-5; possibly TRBD1 for D (5 bases). V was clipped by 5 bases and J by 4 bases, with 14 bases between them. Per germline, CDR1 MNHEY and CDR2 SVGAGI. The CDR3 has 14 amino acids. CDR3 residues: CASSQLERGTEAFF. As DNA, the CDR3 is TGTGCCAGCAGTCAACTTGAAAGGGGCACTGAAGCTTTCTTT.

The rearrangement uses TRBV5-6 and TRBJ1-3, with D possibly TRBD1 on 5 matching bases. Deletions cut 2 bases from V and 0 bases from J, with 15 bases between. The germline V gene encodes CDR1 SGHDT and CDR2 YYEEEE. This CDR3 has 17 residues. In nucleotides, the CDR3 is TGTGCCAGCAGCTTCCCCGGACACGCTAACTCTGGAAACACCATATATTTT. Protein: CASSFPGHANSGNTIYF.

The chain is built from TRBV10-3 and TRBJ2-6; the D gene is possibly TRBD1 (5 bases). CDR3 length equals 16 residues. The germline V and J ends were trimmed by 4 bases and 2 bases, with 12 bases remaining between them. Germline V gene data show CDR1 as ENHRY and CDR2 as SYGVKD. The CDR3 sequence: CAISALRAAGANVLTF. The CDR3 nucleotides are TGTGCCATCAGTGCTCTCAGGGCGGCTGGGGCCAACGTCCTGACTTTC.

The rearrangement joins TRBV27 to TRBJ1-4, with 9 bases aligning to TRBD1. Germline V gene sequence: CDR1 MNHEY, CDR2 SMNVEV (reference sequence). This CDR3 region has 18 residues. Unmatched junction bases numbered 16, after V lost 4 bases and J lost 7 bases. This CDR3 is CASSSYRTETGGGEKLFF. Here the CDR3 DNA reads TGTGCCAGCAGTTCCTACCGAACAGAGACAGGGGGAGGTGAAAAACTGTTTTTT.

The V call is TRBV19, the J call TRBJ2-7, with D possibly matching TRBD1 (6 bases). Germline lookup yields CDR1 LNHDA and CDR2 SQIVND (reference sequence). The CDR3 totals 12 residues. V lost 9 bases and J 3 bases, leaving 12 bases between the germline ends. Written as DNA, the CDR3 is TGTGCCAGCGGACAGCGAGACTACGAGCAGTACTTC. It is translated as CASGQRDYEQYF.

This chain joins TRBV6-1 and TRBJ2-7; D is possibly TRBD1 (5 bases). CDR1 is MNHNS and CDR2 is SASEGT in the germline V gene. The CDR3 loop spans 13 amino acids. The germline V and J ends were trimmed by 4 bases and 1 base, with 8 bases remaining between them. CDR3 coding DNA: TGTGCCAGCAGTGTGCAGGGTTCCTACGAGCAGTACGTC. Amino acid sequence: CASSVQGSYEQYV.